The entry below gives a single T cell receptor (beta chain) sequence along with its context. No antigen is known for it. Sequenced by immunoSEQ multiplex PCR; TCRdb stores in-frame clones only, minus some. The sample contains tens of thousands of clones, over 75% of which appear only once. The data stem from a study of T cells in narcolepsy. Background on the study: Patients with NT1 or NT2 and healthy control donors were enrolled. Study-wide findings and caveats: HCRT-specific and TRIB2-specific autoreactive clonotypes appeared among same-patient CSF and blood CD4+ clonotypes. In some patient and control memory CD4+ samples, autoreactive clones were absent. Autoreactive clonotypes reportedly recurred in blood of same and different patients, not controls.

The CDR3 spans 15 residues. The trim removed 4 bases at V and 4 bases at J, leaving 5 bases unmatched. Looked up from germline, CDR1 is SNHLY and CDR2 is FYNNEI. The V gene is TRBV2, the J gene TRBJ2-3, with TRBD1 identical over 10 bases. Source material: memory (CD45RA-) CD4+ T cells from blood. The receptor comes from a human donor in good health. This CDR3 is CASSVGQGSPDTQYF. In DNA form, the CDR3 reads TGTGCCAGCAGTGTGGGACAGGGGAGCCCAGATACGCAGTATTTT.